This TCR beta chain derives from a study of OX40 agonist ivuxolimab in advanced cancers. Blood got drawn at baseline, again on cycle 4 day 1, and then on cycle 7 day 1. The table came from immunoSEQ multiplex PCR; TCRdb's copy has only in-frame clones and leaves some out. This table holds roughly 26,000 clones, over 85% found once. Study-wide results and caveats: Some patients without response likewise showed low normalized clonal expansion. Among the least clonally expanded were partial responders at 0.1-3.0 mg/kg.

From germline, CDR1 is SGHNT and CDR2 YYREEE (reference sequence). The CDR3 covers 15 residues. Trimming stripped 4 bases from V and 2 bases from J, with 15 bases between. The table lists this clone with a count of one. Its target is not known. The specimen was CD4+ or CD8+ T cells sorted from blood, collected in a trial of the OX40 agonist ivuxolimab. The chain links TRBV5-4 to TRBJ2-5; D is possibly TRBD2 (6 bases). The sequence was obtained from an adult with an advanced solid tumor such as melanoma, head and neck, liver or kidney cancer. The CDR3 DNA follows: TGTGCCAGCAGCCAGCCGGGGGAGAGGCAAGAGACCCAGTACTTC. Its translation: CASSQPGERQETQYF.